A single sample gave rise to the 23 T cell receptor beta chains below, sequenced in a study of blood T cell repertoires in COVID-19. Sequencing used immunoSEQ multiplex PCR; TCRdb keeps in-frame clones, though not all of them. Among about 250,000 clones listed, over 70% were seen once. Sequencing input: peripheral blood. The receptors shown here come from a man in his forties with active or convalescent COVID-19.

This sequence joins TRBV7-9 and TRBJ2-5; 7 nucleotides agree with TRBD1. V lost 5 bases to trimming and J lost 2 bases; unmatched junction nucleotides: 8. Germline V gives CDR1 SEHNR, CDR2 FQNEAQ (reference sequence). This CDR3 comprises 15 residues. The CDR3 loop is CASSLLQGLQETQYF. CDR3 in DNA: TGTGCCAGCAGCCTGCTACAGGGGCTTCAAGAGACCCAGTACTTC.

This chain connects TRBV30 to TRBJ2-5; TRBD2 matches at 9 bases. The CDR3 is 16 amino acids. CDR1 and CDR2 from the germline V gene are GTSNPN and SVGIG (reference sequence). V shed 7 bases, J shed 4 bases, and the junction held 16 bases outside the gene matches. The CDR3 DNA is TGTGCCTCAAGAGACGGGGCGGGAGGGCTTGGAGAGACCCAGTACTTC. Translating it yields CASRDGAGGLGETQYF. Drawing the rest from reference TRBV30 and TRBJ2-5, the complete variable domain is SQTIHQWPATLVQPVGSPLSLECTVEGTSNPNLYWYRQAAGRGLQLLFYSVGIGQISSEVPQNLSASRPQDRQFILSSKKLLLSDSGFYLCASRDGAGGLGETQYFGPGTRLLVL.

This clone was seen a handful of times. This chain uses TRBV4-2 with TRBJ2-4, with D possibly being TRBD1 (5 bases). Germline assignment: CDR1 LGHNA and CDR2 YNFKEQ. V was trimmed by 0 bases and J by 1 base, leaving 19 bases between them. The CDR3 runs 19 residues. CDR3 DNA sequence: TGTGCCAGCAGCCAAGATGCATCGGCAGGGCTCGCGGCCAAAAACATTCAGTACTTC. This gives the protein CASSQDASAGLAAKNIQYF.

The chain has TRBV4-2 and TRBJ1-2; 7 bases map to TRBD1. The CDR3 extends over 17 amino acids. Trimming removed 0 bases from V and 5 bases from J; junction bases left unmatched: 12. Germline V gene data show CDR1 as LGHNA and CDR2 as YNFKEQ. The CDR3 DNA follows: TGTGCCAGCAGCCAAGAGTTTGGTCAAGGGGGCAGGTATGGCTACACCTTC. Its protein product is CASSQEFGQGGRYGYTF.

This chain joins TRBV28 and TRBJ1-4, with D maybe TRBD1 (5 bases). The ends were cut back, 5 bases at V and 4 bases at J, with 20 bases in the middle. This CDR3 spans 17 amino acids. Per germline, CDR1 MDHEN and CDR2 SYDVKM. In DNA, the CDR3 is TGTGCCAGCAGTCTCTGGGGGGTGTCTGGCAATAATGAAAAACTGTTTTTT. Protein: CASSLWGVSGNNEKLFF.

This rearrangement joins TRBV18 to TRBJ2-1, with 8 bases fitting TRBD2. V gave up 6 bases and J gave up 0 bases; unmatched junction bases: 16. The CDR3 covers 19 residues. Germline CDR1 and CDR2: KGHSH and LQKENI. The CDR3 region has the DNA TGTGCCAGCTCTTCCCCTCCGGGGCTAGCGGGTGGCTCCTACAATGAGCAGTTCTTC. This gives the protein CASSSPPGLAGGSYNEQFF.

The chain joins TRBV6-5 to TRBJ1-1; weak D call: TRBD1 (5 bases). The CDR3 contains 15 residues. Germline loops: CDR1 MNHEY, CDR2 SVGAGI. V lost 8 bases, J lost 0 bases, and 16 bases lay in between. CDR3 in DNA: TGTGCCAGCTGTCCCGCGGGGACGGTGAACACTGAAGCTTTCTTT. Its protein product is CASCPAGTVNTEAFF.

J is TRBJ2-1 and V is TRBV29-1; 10 bases fit TRBD2. Germline V gives CDR1 SQVTM, CDR2 ANQGSEA. This CDR3 contains 14 residues. After removal of 7 bases from V and 6 bases from J, the junction contained 9 bases not matched to a gene. CDR3 in amino acids: CSAGGLAGVNEQFF. The DNA of the CDR3 is TGCAGCGCAGGCGGGCTAGCGGGAGTCAATGAGCAGTTCTTC.

The rearrangement links TRBV6-5 to TRBJ1-1; D is uncertain. The CDR3 loop spans 13 amino acids. V was clipped by 5 bases and J by 0 bases, with 7 bases between them. Germline V CDR1 and CDR2: MNHEY, SVGAGI. The CDR3 nucleotides read TGTGCCAGCAGTAGTCAGATGAACACTGAAGCTTTCTTT. It specifies CASSSQMNTEAFF.

This clone was observed a few times. V is TRBV13 and J is TRBJ1-1; no clear D. V lost 3 bases and J lost 1, with 9 bases in between. Germline CDR1 and CDR2: PRHDT and FYEKMQ (reference sequence). This CDR3 comprises 14 residues. CDR3 region: CASSFTRGNTEAFF. DNA of the CDR3: TGTGCCAGCAGCTTTACGCGGGGGAACACTGAAGCTTTCTTT.

V gene TRBV30 combines with J gene TRBJ2-2, with D perhaps TRBD1 (6 bases). CDR1 and CDR2 from the germline V gene are GTSNPN and SVGIG (reference sequence). Trimming took off 5 bases at V and 7 bases at J, with 11 bases between the two ends. This CDR3 spans 12 amino acids. This CDR3 reads CAWGTGIGELFF. CDR3 sequence (DNA): TGTGCCTGGGGCACAGGGATCGGGGAGCTGTTTTTT.

This clone was recorded only once. V and J are TRBV18 and TRBJ1-3; the D is unclear. CDR1 and CDR2 from the germline V gene are KGHSH and LQKENI. V lost 0 bases, J lost 4 bases, and 13 bases lay in between. CDR3 size: 16 residues. CDR3 DNA sequence: TGTGCCAGCTCACCACCGTTCCACCCCCTAGGAAACACCATATATTTT. This codes for CASSPPFHPLGNTIYF. The whole variable domain, remainder taken from reference TRBV18 and TRBJ1-3, is NAGVMQNPRHLVRRRGQEARLRCSPMKGHSHVYWYRQLPEEGLKFMVYLQKENIIDESGMPKERFSAEFPKEGPSILRIQQVVRGDSAAYFCASSPPFHPLGNTIYFGEGSWLTVV.

The chain combines TRBV10-1 with TRBJ1-2; possibly TRBD1 for D (5 bases). V lost 0 bases, J lost 8 bases, and 13 bases lay in between. CDR1 is WNHNN, CDR2 SYGVQD, per germline (reference sequence). This CDR3 is built from 14 residues. The CDR3 DNA is TGCGCCAGCAGTGAGTCGCCGGGGGGGTTCGGCTACACCTTC. Translation gives CASSESPGGFGYTF.

The chain has TRBV18 and TRBJ1-2; TRBD1 might be the D (5 bases). Germline loops: CDR1 KGHSH, CDR2 LQKENI. Trimming pared 1 base from V and 6 bases from J, leaving 15 bases between. The CDR3 spans 15 residues. This CDR3 reads CASSPQDSSPDGYTF. As DNA, the CDR3 is TGTGCCAGCTCACCACAAGACAGCTCCCCGGATGGCTACACCTTC. The entire variable domain, with the rest obtained from reference TRBV18 and TRBJ1-2, is as follows: NAGVMQNPRHLVRRRGQEARLRCSPMKGHSHVYWYRQLPEEGLKFMVYLQKENIIDESGMPKERFSAEFPKEGPSILRIQQVVRGDSAAYFCASSPQDSSPDGYTFGSGTRLTVV.

The chain uses TRBV7-9 and TRBJ1-2; D not resolved. There are 14 residues in the CDR3. Between the trimmed V and J ends, which lost 8 bases and 8 bases, there was a span of 21 bases. Germline CDR1 and CDR2: SEHNR and FQNEAQ (reference sequence). The CDR3 DNA is TGTGCCAGCGGAGCCCCTGCCCCGGCTCGGGGCTACACCTTC. It is translated as CASGAPAPARGYTF. Combining the CDR3 with reference TRBV7-9 and TRBJ1-2 gives the whole variable domain DTGVSQNPRHKITKRGQNVTFRCDPISEHNRLYWYRQTLGQGPEFLTYFQNEAQLEKSRLLSDRFSAERPKGSFSTLEIQRTEQGDSAMYLCASGAPAPARGYTFGSGTRLTVV.

The DNA of the CDR3 is TGTGCCAGCAGTGAAACGGGGAGGGCGCAGTATTTT. It encodes CASSETGRAQYF. The V gene is TRBV6-1, the J gene TRBJ2-3, with 7 bases lining up with TRBD2. Germline-derived CDR1 and CDR2 are MNHNS and SASEGT. The length of the CDR3 is 12 residues. V shed 2 bases and J 10 bases; nucleotides not matched to a gene: 3.

The chain recombines TRBV9 with TRBJ2-1; 10 nucleotides line up with TRBD2. Trimming cost V 0 bases and J 9 bases; bases outside gene matches: 12. Germline values: CDR1 SGDLS, CDR2 YYNGEE. The CDR3 has 17 residues. CDR3: CASSVVGTSDGSGEQFF. CDR3 nucleotide sequence: TGTGCCAGCAGCGTAGTTGGGACTAGCGACGGGTCCGGTGAGCAGTTCTTC.

The gene calls are TRBV18 and TRBJ2-1; tentative D call: TRBD2 (7 bases). This CDR3 region has 16 residues. The germline V gene has CDR1 KGHSH and CDR2 LQKENI. V lost 0 bases to trimming and J lost 7 bases, with 16 bases between them. The CDR3 sequence is CASSPPSGGPRNEQFF. CDR3 DNA: TGTGCCAGCTCACCACCGTCGGGGGGCCCAAGGAATGAGCAGTTCTTC. Drawing the rest from reference TRBV18 and TRBJ2-1, the complete variable domain is NAGVMQNPRHLVRRRGQEARLRCSPMKGHSHVYWYRQLPEEGLKFMVYLQKENIIDESGMPKERFSAEFPKEGPSILRIQQVVRGDSAAYFCASSPPSGGPRNEQFFGPGTRLTVL.

The J gene is TRBJ1-6, the V gene TRBV3-1 (or the pseudogene TRBV3-2), with D perhaps TRBD1 (6 bases). The CDR3 length is 14 residues. Germline V lookup: CDR1 LGHDT, CDR2 YNNKEL (reference sequence). V gave up 3 bases and J gave up 5 bases, with 8 bases separating them. The CDR3 loop is CASSHQGHNSPLHF. CDR3 DNA sequence: TGTGCCAGCAGCCATCAGGGGCATAATTCACCCCTCCACTTT.

V gene TRBV11-3 combines with J gene TRBJ1-1; D perhaps matches TRBD1 (6 bases). CDR1 and CDR2 from the germline V gene are SGHNT and YENEEA. The CDR3 consists of 15 residues. Trimming took 3 bases from V and 7 from J, leaving 18 bases between them. The CDR3 coding sequence is TGTGCCAGCAGCTTTAGGGGGGGGTCGGCAAATGAAGCTTTCTTT. This translates into CASSFRGGSANEAFF.

This clone has a handful of counts. The chain couples TRBV7-8 to TRBJ2-5; D not resolved. From germline, CDR1 is SGHVS and CDR2 FQNEAQ. The CDR3 runs 13 residues. Trimming stripped 1 base from V and 9 bases from J, with 12 bases between. DNA of the CDR3: TGTGCCAGCAGCTTAGGCAAGAGATTGGCCCAGTACTTC. Protein sequence: CASSLGKRLAQYF. Full variable domain (outside the CDR3, taken from reference TRBV7-8 and TRBJ2-5): GAGVSQSPRYKVAKRGQDVALRCDPISGHVSLFWYQQALGQGPEFLTYFQNEAQLDKSGLPSDRFFAERPEGSVSTLKIQRTQQEDSAVYLCASSLGKRLAQYFGPGTRLLVL.

This chain connects TRBV12-3 or TRBV12-4 to TRBJ1-6; D might be TRBD1 (5 bases). V was clipped by 5 bases and J by 10 bases, with 12 bases between them. The CDR3 totals 13 residues. CDR3: CASSTRGGSPLHF. The CDR3 DNA sequence: TGTGCCAGCAGTACTAGGGGAGGGTCACCCCTCCACTTT.

The V call is TRBV12-3 or TRBV12-4, the J call TRBJ2-5; D is uncertain. The CDR3 covers 12 residues. V was shortened by 6 bases and J by 4 bases, with 9 bases between the two germline ends. Here the CDR3 reads CASSRHAETQYF. CDR3 DNA: TGTGCCAGCAGCCGACATGCAGAGACCCAGTACTTC.